What follows are 18 T cell receptor beta chains derived from one specimen sequenced in a study of blood T cell repertoires in COVID-19 (dated by TCRdb to the early 2020s). Library construction relied on the immunoSEQ multiplex PCR assay. TCRdb holds this immuneACCESS table with in-frame rearrangements only. Some clones are missing; in checked studies, unresolved V genes explain under half, and the rest has no known cause. A total of about 89,000 clones appear in this sample, 80% to 90% of them only once. The ten largest clones represent 1% to 1.5% of the sample. The sequencing sample was made of peripheral blood. Receptor source: an elderly man with active or convalescent COVID-19.

This chain uses TRBV9 with TRBJ1-1, with unresolved D. The germline V gene has CDR1 SGDLS and CDR2 YYNGEE. The V end lost 1 base, the J end lost 3 bases, and 10 bases lay between the germline ends. This CDR3 contains 14 residues. The CDR3 is CASSVTVKDTEAFF. CDR3 in DNA: TGTGCCAGCAGCGTAACGGTGAAAGACACTGAAGCTTTCTTT.

The rearrangement joins TRBV28 to TRBJ1-6; 7 positions match TRBD1. Germline assignment: CDR1 MDHEN and CDR2 SYDVKM. The CDR3 consists of 13 residues. V lost 10 bases to trimming and J lost 5 bases; unmatched junction nucleotides: 5. CDR3 bases: TGTGCCACTCGACAGGGAAATAATTCACCCCTCCACTTT. Translating gives CATRQGNNSPLHF.

V is TRBV4-1 and J is TRBJ2-7; D gene ambiguous. Trimming took 0 bases from V and 3 from J, leaving 9 bases between them. Germline lookup yields CDR1 MGHRA and CDR2 YSYEKL. CDR3 length: 14 residues. In nucleotides, the CDR3 is TGCGCCAGCAGCCAAGATTTCCAGGTCTACGAGCAGTACTTC. Translating it yields CASSQDFQVYEQYF.

CDR3 in amino acids: CASGGRPTYEQYF. CDR3 nucleotides: TGTGCCAGCGGCGGGAGACCCACCTACGAGCAGTACTTC. The rearrangement uses TRBV2 and TRBJ2-7, with 7 nucleotides matching TRBD2. Germline CDR1 and CDR2: SNHLY and FYNNEI. J lost 2 bases, V lost 8 bases, and 6 bases had no gene match. The CDR3 is made up of 13 amino acids.

The chain recombines TRBV4-1 with TRBJ1-4; weak D call: TRBD1 (6 bases). This CDR3 comprises 14 residues. CDR1 is MGHRA and CDR2 is YSYEKL in the germline V gene. Trimming shortened V by 3 bases and J by 4 bases, and 9 bases separated the two germline ends. DNA for the CDR3: TGCGCCAGCAGCCATACAGGGAGTAATGAAAAACTGTTTTTT. Translated: CASSHTGSNEKLFF.

The CDR3 reads CASSLEGQGAKGSNQPQHF. CDR3 sequence (DNA): TGTGCCAGCAGCTTGGAGGGACAGGGGGCCAAAGGTAGCAATCAGCCCCAGCATTTT. The J gene is TRBJ1-5, the V gene TRBV5-5, with 12 bases identical to TRBD1. Germline loops: CDR1 SGHKS, CDR2 YYEKEE (reference sequence). The V gene end was trimmed by 0 bases and the J gene end by 0 bases; junction bases not matched to a gene: 7. The CDR3 has 19 residues.

The rearrangement joins TRBV11-2 to TRBJ2-7; D is perhaps TRBD1 (5 bases). The CDR3 is made up of 13 amino acids. Germline CDR1 SGHAT, CDR2 FQNNGV. V dropped 3 bases and J dropped 3 bases, with 9 bases sitting between them. CDR3 bases: TGTGCCAGCAGCTTGTTCAGGGACTACGAGCAGTACTTC. Translation: CASSLFRDYEQYF.

The DNA of the CDR3 is TGTGCCAGCAGCACTTACTACGAGCAGTACTTC. This sequence encodes CASSTYYEQYF. The V and J genes are TRBV5-6 and TRBJ2-7; D is unclear. The CDR3 totals 11 residues. Trimming took 4 bases from V and 3 from J, leaving 5 bases between them. CDR1 SGHDT and CDR2 YYEEEE come from the germline V gene.

This clone was detected only a few times. V is TRBV5-1 and J is TRBJ1-5, with 9 bases fitting TRBD1. The CDR3 is 15 amino acids. Germline lookup yields CDR1 SGHRS and CDR2 YFSETQ. V shed 3 bases, J shed 1 base, and the junction held 2 bases outside the gene matches. In nucleotides, the CDR3 is TGCGCCAGCAGCTGGGGGACAGGGAGCAATCAGCCCCAGCATTTT. As protein: CASSWGTGSNQPQHF.

V usage is TRBV2 and J usage is TRBJ1-6, with D unresolved. The germline CDR1 and CDR2 sequences are SNHLY and FYNNEI. The CDR3 is made up of 13 amino acids. Trimming cost V 0 bases and J 13 bases, with 10 bases left between them. The DNA for the CDR3 is TGTGCCAGCAGTGAAGCTCGTCAGTCGCCCCTCCACTTT. Encoded protein: CASSEARQSPLHF.

V is TRBV2 and J is TRBJ1-5; D remains ambiguous. CDR1 and CDR2 from the germline V gene are SNHLY and FYNNEI. The CDR3 totals 14 residues. Trimming removed 1 base at V and 0 bases at J, with 4 bases between. CDR3 loop: CASSEVYSNQPQHF. The CDR3 DNA reads as TGTGCCAGCAGTGAAGTCTATAGCAATCAGCCCCAGCATTTT. The full variable domain, with the rest looked up from reference TRBV2 and TRBJ1-5, is EPEVTQTPSHQVTQMGQEVILRCVPISNHLYFYWYRQILGQKVEFLVSFYNNEISEKSEIFDDQFSVERPDGSNFTLKIRSTKLEDSAMYFCASSEVYSNQPQHFGDGTRLSIL.

The count of this clone is one. V and J are TRBV28 and TRBJ1-4; possibly TRBD1 for D (6 bases). V was trimmed by 6 bases and J by 5 bases, leaving 10 bases between them. The germline CDR1 and CDR2 sequences are MDHEN and SYDVKM. This CDR3 has 13 amino acids. In DNA form, the CDR3 reads TGTGCCAGCAGACGACAGGCAAATGAAAAACTGTTTTTT. Its protein product is CASRRQANEKLFF.

The table lists this clone with a count of one. The V and J genes are TRBV27 and TRBJ2-5; 7 nucleotides match TRBD1. CDR3 length: 17 residues. V shed 4 bases, J shed 1 base, and the junction held 12 bases outside the gene matches. Germline V gene data show CDR1 as MNHEY and CDR2 as SMNVEV (reference sequence). The CDR3 nucleotides are TGTGCCAGCAGTTCGAAGCCTCGGACAGGTATCCAAGAGACCCAGTACTTC. Translated: CASSSKPRTGIQETQYF.

The V gene is TRBV7-9, the J gene TRBJ2-3; D is perhaps TRBD2 (5 bases). Germline V gene data show CDR1 as SEHNR and CDR2 as FQNEAQ (reference sequence). The V end lost 7 bases, the J end lost 0 bases, and 8 bases lay between the germline ends. The CDR3 has 13 residues. CDR3 nucleotides: TGTGCCAGCATGGGCGGGAGCACAGATACGCAGTATTTT. Amino acid sequence: CASMGGSTDTQYF.

This clone was counted once. The CDR3 spells CASSTTAGLYNEQFF. The CDR3 DNA is TGTGCCAGCAGCACCACAGCGGGACTTTACAATGAGCAGTTCTTC. This chain links TRBV9 with TRBJ2-1, with 7 bases matching TRBD2. The germline V gene has CDR1 SGDLS and CDR2 YYNGEE. V was clipped by 4 bases and J by 4 bases; unmatched bases: 8. CDR3 length: 15 residues.

The rearrangement links TRBV7-2 to TRBJ1-2; 10 bases line up with TRBD1. Germline V gene data show CDR1 as SGHTA and CDR2 as FQGNSA. The CDR3 extends over 16 amino acids. V lost 0 bases and J lost 10; bases outside the gene matches: 11. CDR3 DNA: TGTGCCAGCAGCTTAGCCCCGAGGACAGGGGGAGCCGTCTACACCTTC. Translated: CASSLAPRTGGAVYTF.

J is TRBJ2-2 and V is TRBV7-3; 10 nucleotides agree with TRBD1. The CDR3 covers 19 residues. Germline loops: CDR1 SGHTA, CDR2 FQGTGA. Germline trimming cut 0 bases from V and 4 bases from J; bases unmatched to any gene: 11. The CDR3: CASSLTETGGVLGTGELFF. The DNA for the CDR3 is TGTGCCAGCAGCTTAACGGAGACAGGGGGCGTTCTGGGCACCGGGGAGCTGTTTTTT.

This chain links TRBV2 with TRBJ2-7, with D perhaps TRBD1 (6 bases). CDR1 is SNHLY and CDR2 is FYNNEI in the germline V gene. The CDR3 extends over 12 amino acids. The V end was cut by 5 bases, the J end by 4 bases, with 9 bases between. CDR3 bases: TGTGCCAGCAGTACGACAGGATACGAGCAGTACTTC. This sequence encodes CASSTTGYEQYF.